Included here is one T cell receptor (beta chain) sequence, with context. The antigen is not known. The sample comes from a study of T cell clones after liver transplantation. Study summary: TCRbeta sequencing after a pre-transplant mixed lymphocyte reaction identified graft-donor-reactive clones, later tracked in post-transplant blood. Tolerance: complete withdrawal held at least one year, liver enzymes staying within twice normal.

Regarding the study as a whole: In a couple of subjects, few donor cells limited the measurable donor-reactive repertoire.

Thawed unstimulated PBMCs were FACS-sorted by CD3, CD4 and CD8 into two populations. TCRdb's copy holds only in-frame clones and misses some; the assay was immunoSEQ multiplex PCR. The table lists over 45,000 clones, roughly 71% of them singletons. CDR1 is GTSNPN and CDR2 is SVGIG in the germline V gene (reference sequence). V was trimmed by 4 bases and J by 1 base, leaving 10 bases between them. This CDR3 spans 13 amino acids. V usage is TRBV30 and J usage is TRBJ1-1; the D gene is possibly TRBD1 (5 bases). This receptor was taken from a human patient who received a liver transplant. Some T cells may be graft donor cells. Sequenced here: CD4+ T cells from blood, sampled 54 months after liver transplant. The CDR3 reads CAWKQARNTEAFF. CDR3 bases: TGTGCCTGGAAACAGGCGAGGAACACTGAAGCTTTCTTT.